This is a list of T cell receptor beta chains from one sample in a study of control samples from healthy donors and cancer patients. Profiling relied on immunoSEQ multiplex PCR, and the TCRdb table lists in-frame clones only, not all of them. The sample contains more than 60,000 clones, 90% of which appear only once. Sequencing was performed on PBMCs. Receptors originate from a man in his sixties with colorectal cancer. Each CDR3 is given with its conserved first and last residue. Each record gives: J gene, D gene, V gene, clone size, CDR3 DNA, CDR3 protein. The D gene is left open where the match is weak. Part of the rows lack a size; the others show once, few, many or a class for expanded clones.

J: TRBJ2-7
D: NA
V: TRBV11-3
size: NA
DNA: TGTGCCAGCAGCTCATTATACGAGCAGTGCTTC
CDR3: CASSSLYEQCF

J: TRBJ2-3
D: NA
V: TRBV12-3/TRBV12-4
size: NA
DNA: TGTGCCAGCAGTTTCGCAGATACGCAGTATTTT
CDR3: CASSFADTQYF

J: TRBJ2-5
D: NA
V: TRBV5-1
size: NA
DNA: TGCGCCAGCAGCTTGGCCCCCCAAGAGACCCAGTACTTC
CDR3: CASSLAPQETQYF

J: TRBJ2-7
D: NA
V: TRBV4-3
size: NA
DNA: TGCGCCAGCAGCCCGGGGCCGACAGTTTACGAGCAGTACTTC
CDR3: CASSPGPTVYEQYF

J: TRBJ1-1
D: NA
V: TRBV2
size: NA
DNA: TGTGCCAGCACGTTTGCGTTGAGCACTGAAGCTTTCTTT
CDR3: CASTFALSTEAFF

J: TRBJ1-1
D: TRBD1
V: TRBV15
size: NA
DNA: TGTGCCACCAGCAGAGATTTTAAGGGACAGGGGGCGCCTGAAGCTTTCTTT
CDR3: CATSRDFKGQGAPEAFF

J: TRBJ2-7
D: NA
V: TRBV7-6
size: once
DNA: TGTGCCAGCAGCTTAACGGCTACAGTTTCCTACGAGCAGTACTTC
CDR3: CASSLTATVSYEQYF

J: TRBJ2-7
D: TRBD1
V: TRBV4-2
size: NA
DNA: TGTGCCAGCAGCCAAGATTGGGGACAGGGATCCTACGAGCAGTACTTC
CDR3: CASSQDWGQGSYEQYF

J: TRBJ2-2
D: TRBD2
V: TRBV5-4
size: NA
DNA: TGTGCCAGCAGATTAGCGGGGGGGCCCACCGGGGAGCTGTTTTTT
CDR3: CASRLAGGPTGELFF

J: TRBJ2-2
D: NA
V: TRBV12-3/TRBV12-4
size: NA
DNA: TGTGCCAGCAGTTTAGCCCCCGACGGGGAGCTGTTTTTT
CDR3: CASSLAPDGELFF

J: TRBJ2-7
D: TRBD1
V: TRBV19
size: once
DNA: TGTGCCAGTAGTATTAGAGGACAGGCTTACGAGCAGTACTTC
CDR3: CASSIRGQAYEQYF

J: TRBJ1-5
D: NA
V: TRBV7-9
size: once
DNA: TGTGCCAGCAGCCTAGCTGGAGGGGGGCCTTATCAGCCCCAGCATTTT
CDR3: CASSLAGGGPYQPQHF

J: TRBJ1-2
D: NA
V: TRBV5-6
size: NA
DNA: TGTGCCAGCAGCTTGTACAGGAGCTCTAACTATGGCTACACCTTC
CDR3: CASSLYRSSNYGYTF

J: TRBJ1-1
D: NA
V: TRBV10-1
size: once
DNA: TGCGCCAGCAGTATGAACACTGAAGCTTTCTTT
CDR3: CASSMNTEAFF

J: TRBJ2-4
D: TRBD1
V: TRBV6-5
size: NA
DNA: TGTGCCAGCAGTTACTCGATGCACAGGGGCTTCATTCAGTACTTC
CDR3: CASSYSMHRGFIQYF

J: TRBJ2-7
D: NA
V: TRBV11-3
size: NA
DNA: TGTGCCAGCAGCGTCGACAGGTCCTCCTACGAGCAGTACTTC
CDR3: CASSVDRSSYEQYF

J: TRBJ2-3
D: TRBD1
V: TRBV7-9
size: once
DNA: TGTGCCAGCAGCTTAGGGACAGGATCGCAGTATTTT
CDR3: CASSLGTGSQYF

J: TRBJ2-5
D: NA
V: TRBV27
size: NA
DNA: TGTGCCAGCAGTCCCAGACGGACAGAGACCCAGTACTTC
CDR3: CASSPRRTETQYF

J: TRBJ2-4
D: TRBD1
V: TRBV2
size: few
DNA: TGTGCCAGCATTAACAGGGGACCCAAAAACATTCAGTACTTC
CDR3: CASINRGPKNIQYF

J: TRBJ1-4
D: NA
V: TRBV3-1/TRBV3-2
size: NA
DNA: TGTGCCAGCAGCCCCGCGGCAGGGCGGGAAAAACTGTTTTTT
CDR3: CASSPAAGREKLFF

J: TRBJ2-2
D: NA
V: TRBV3-1/TRBV3-2
size: NA
DNA: TGTGCCAGCAGCCAAGATCCGGGTGTGGACACCGGGGAGCTGTTTTTT
CDR3: CASSQDPGVDTGELFF

J: TRBJ1-2
D: TRBD1
V: TRBV7-9
size: NA
DNA: TGTGCCAGCAGCTTAGTCGACAGGGTCGATGGCTACACCTTC
CDR3: CASSLVDRVDGYTF

J: TRBJ1-6
D: NA
V: TRBV7-2
size: NA
DNA: TGTGCCAGCAGCCCTAAGAGGGGGGAGATACCTAATTCACCCCTCCACTTT
CDR3: CASSPKRGEIPNSPLHF

J: TRBJ2-5
D: NA
V: TRBV9
size: NA
DNA: TGTGCCAGCAGCGTAGGCCAGTACGAAGAGACCCAGTACTTC
CDR3: CASSVGQYEETQYF

J: TRBJ2-1
D: TRBD2
V: TRBV3-1/TRBV3-2
size: NA
DNA: TGTGCCAGCAGCCAAGGTAGCGGGGGGGTCAATGAGCAGTTCTTC
CDR3: CASSQGSGGVNEQFF

J: TRBJ1-1
D: TRBD1
V: TRBV6-6
size: NA
DNA: TGTGCCAGCCTTCAGATACAGGGGGGCGAAGCTTTCTTT
CDR3: CASLQIQGGEAFF

J: TRBJ1-3
D: NA
V: TRBV7-9
size: NA
DNA: TGTGCCAGCAGCTTGCCGGGCGGAAACACCATATATTTT
CDR3: CASSLPGGNTIYF

J: TRBJ1-5
D: TRBD1
V: TRBV10-1
size: NA
DNA: TGCGCCAGCAGTGAAGGGACAGGGCTGGTGAAGGAGCCCCAGCATTTT
CDR3: CASSEGTGLVKEPQHF

J: TRBJ2-1
D: TRBD2
V: TRBV6-4
size: NA
DNA: TGTGCCAGCAGTGAGGGAGGGGTCTACAATGAGCAGTTCTTC
CDR3: CASSEGGVYNEQFF

J: TRBJ2-7
D: NA
V: TRBV5-1
size: NA
DNA: TGCGCCAGCAGCTTGGGACAGAACTACGAGCAGTACTTC
CDR3: CASSLGQNYEQYF

J: TRBJ1-2
D: NA
V: TRBV2
size: once
DNA: TGTGCCAGCAGGGGGGGACCCGATGGCTACACCTTC
CDR3: CASRGGPDGYTF

J: TRBJ2-2
D: TRBD1
V: TRBV11-3
size: NA
DNA: TGTGCCAGCAGCTCGGGACAGGGGGCGTACACCGGGGAGCTGTTTTTT
CDR3: CASSSGQGAYTGELFF

J: TRBJ1-4
D: NA
V: TRBV21-1
size: NA
DNA: TGTGCCAGCAGCAACCACCGGGGACAGGAAGATGAAAAACTGTTTTTT
CDR3: CASSNHRGQEDEKLFF

J: TRBJ2-7
D: NA
V: TRBV7-3
size: once
DNA: TGTGCCAGCAGCTTAGGGGACTCCTACGAGCAGTACTTC
CDR3: CASSLGDSYEQYF

J: TRBJ1-1
D: TRBD1
V: TRBV10-1
size: NA
DNA: TGCGCCAGCAGACCTTCGACAGGGTTGAACACTGAAGCTTTCTTT
CDR3: CASRPSTGLNTEAFF

J: TRBJ2-3
D: NA
V: TRBV7-2
size: NA
DNA: TGTGCCAGCAGCTTAGCAGGGCGTGGAGTGGCAGATACGCAGTATTTT
CDR3: CASSLAGRGVADTQYF

J: TRBJ2-3
D: NA
V: TRBV11-2
size: few
DNA: TGTGCCAGCAGCTTCGGGGAGACGACGGGTACGCAGTATTTT
CDR3: CASSFGETTGTQYF

J: TRBJ2-7
D: NA
V: TRBV7-9
size: NA
DNA: TGTGCCAGCAGCCCGGGGGGCCTTAGGGAGCAGTACTTC
CDR3: CASSPGGLREQYF

J: TRBJ2-3
D: NA
V: TRBV29-1
size: once
DNA: TGCAGCGTTGAAAGGGTGAGGGGCCCAGATACGCAGTATTTT
CDR3: CSVERVRGPDTQYF

J: TRBJ2-7
D: NA
V: TRBV19
size: once
DNA: TGTGCCAGTAGTATACCCAAGGTAGCATCGAATGACGAGCAGTACTTC
CDR3: CASSIPKVASNDEQYF

J: TRBJ1-2
D: NA
V: TRBV10-1
size: NA
DNA: TGCGCCAGCAGCATGCCCCCCGACTATGGCTACACCTTC
CDR3: CASSMPPDYGYTF

J: TRBJ2-5
D: NA
V: TRBV9
size: once
DNA: TGTGCCAGCAGCGTAGGGCTGTGGAGAAGCTACCAAGAGACCCAGTACTTC
CDR3: CASSVGLWRSYQETQYF

J: TRBJ2-7
D: NA
V: TRBV7-2
size: NA
DNA: TGTGCCAGCAGCCTCCCGCCGGAGGGAGTCGACTACGAGCAGTACTTC
CDR3: CASSLPPEGVDYEQYF

J: TRBJ2-6
D: NA
V: TRBV4-3
size: NA
DNA: TGCGCCAGCAGCCCTTGGGGGTCTGGGGCCAACGTCCTGACTTTC
CDR3: CASSPWGSGANVLTF

J: TRBJ1-1
D: NA
V: TRBV7-8
size: once
DNA: TGTGCCAGCAGCCCCAGTTATGAGACTGAAGCTTTCTTT
CDR3: CASSPSYETEAFF

J: TRBJ2-3
D: NA
V: TRBV18
size: once
DNA: TGTGCCAGCCGCAGCATGGGTTCTCGGACAGATACGCAGTATTTT
CDR3: CASRSMGSRTDTQYF

J: TRBJ2-1
D: NA
V: TRBV2
size: medium-sized
DNA: TGTGCCAGCAGTTCCCGAGAATACAATGAGCAGTTCTTC
CDR3: CASSSREYNEQFF

J: TRBJ2-7
D: TRBD1
V: TRBV11-3
size: few
DNA: TGTGCCAGCGCACCGGGACAGGGAGTCGAGCAGTACTTC
CDR3: CASAPGQGVEQYF

J: TRBJ2-1
D: NA
V: TRBV12-3/TRBV12-4
size: NA
DNA: TGTGCCAGCAGCTCCTCCGGGCCGCTAAAGTTCTTC
CDR3: CASSSSGPLKFF

J: TRBJ2-3
D: NA
V: TRBV6-5
size: few
DNA: TGTGCCAGCAGTTACTCGCCAGATACGCAGTATTTT
CDR3: CASSYSPDTQYF

J: TRBJ2-1
D: TRBD1
V: TRBV5-1
size: NA
DNA: TGCGCCAGCAGCCCCGGGACAGGGGACAATGAGCAGTTCTTC
CDR3: CASSPGTGDNEQFF

J: TRBJ1-2
D: TRBD1
V: TRBV9
size: NA
DNA: TGTGCCAGCAGCGTAGGGGACAGGGTTGGCTATGGCTACACCTTC
CDR3: CASSVGDRVGYGYTF

J: TRBJ1-1
D: NA
V: TRBV27
size: NA
DNA: TGTGCCAGCAGGCCTTTGGATAACACTGAGGCTTTCTTT
CDR3: CASRPLDNTEAFF

J: TRBJ2-2
D: NA
V: TRBV3-1/TRBV3-2
size: NA
DNA: TGTGCCAGCAGCCCGACCGGGGGAACCGGGGAGCTGTTTTTT
CDR3: CASSPTGGTGELFF

J: TRBJ1-4
D: NA
V: TRBV15
size: NA
DNA: TGTGCCACCAGCCGGACAGCCAGAAATGAAAAACTGTTTTTT
CDR3: CATSRTARNEKLFF

J: TRBJ1-2
D: NA
V: TRBV27
size: once
DNA: TGTGCCAGCAGTTTCTCGGGTTTGGATGGCTACACCTTC
CDR3: CASSFSGLDGYTF

J: TRBJ1-5
D: NA
V: TRBV6-6
size: NA
DNA: TGTGCCAGCAGTTATGGGGGACCCTATCAGCCCCAGCATTTT
CDR3: CASSYGGPYQPQHF

J: TRBJ2-2
D: NA
V: TRBV5-8
size: NA
DNA: TGTGCCAGCACCTGGCCCAACACCGGGGAGCTGTTTTTT
CDR3: CASTWPNTGELFF